This T cell receptor beta chain was sequenced during a study of shared clonotypes between healthy human individuals. Study-wide results and limits: Only blood was sampled; tissue repertoires likely differ. For naive CD4 cells, 5% to 6.5% of clonotypes were shared across a handful of donors. There were few donors, and this limited the genetic and exposure-history diversity represented. Sequencing depth was predicted to influence how clonotypes are shared among donors.

V trimming: 2 bases; J trimming: 8 bases; junction bases outside the gene matches: 1. CDR1 is MDHEN, CDR2 SYDVKM, per germline. The CDR3 is made up of 13 amino acids. Some clones are missing from TCRdb's copy, which holds only in-frame ones; the method was immunoSEQ multiplex PCR. The data hold 2,500,000 or so clones, with around 92% observed a single time. As for this clone: Its antigen is not identified. The sample carries other DNA sequences with the same CDR3.

Specimen: naive CD4+ T cells from PBMCs. Subset defined: CD45RA+ positively selected. The chain combines TRBV28 with TRBJ1-4, with 8 bases lining up with TRBD1. The clonotype comes from a young man in good health. Some clones in this sample may be carry-over from other donors' samples. The DNA for the CDR3 is TGTGCCAGCAGTTTAGCAGGGGGCGAAAAACTGTTTTTT. Amino acid sequence: CASSLAGGEKLFF. Complete variable domain (other parts from reference TRBV28 and TRBJ1-4): DVKVTQSSRYLVKRTGEKVFLECVQDMDHENMFWYRQDPGLGLRLIYFSYDVKMKEKGDIPEGYSVSREKKERFSLILESASTNQTSMYLCASSLAGGEKLFFGSGTQLSVL.